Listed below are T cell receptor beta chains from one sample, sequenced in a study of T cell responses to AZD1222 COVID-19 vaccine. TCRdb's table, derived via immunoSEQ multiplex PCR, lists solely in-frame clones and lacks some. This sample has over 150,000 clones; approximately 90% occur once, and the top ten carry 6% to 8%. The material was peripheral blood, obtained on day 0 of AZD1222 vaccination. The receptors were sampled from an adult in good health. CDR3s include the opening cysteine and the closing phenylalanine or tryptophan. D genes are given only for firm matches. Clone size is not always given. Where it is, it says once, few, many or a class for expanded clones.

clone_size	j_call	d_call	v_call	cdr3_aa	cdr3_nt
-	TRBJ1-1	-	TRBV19	CASSDKGALNTEAFF	TGTGCCAGTAGTGATAAGGGAGCCTTGAACACTGAAGCTTTCTTT
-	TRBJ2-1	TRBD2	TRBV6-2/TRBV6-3	CASSPRGAGGYNEQFF	TGTGCCAGCAGTCCGCGAGGAGCGGGGGGATACAATGAGCAGTTCTTC
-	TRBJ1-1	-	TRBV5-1	CASSLWTADTEAFF	TGCGCCAGCAGCTTGTGGACAGCAGACACTGAAGCTTTCTTT
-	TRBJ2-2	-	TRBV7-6	CASSLDGPPNTGELFF	TGTGCCAGCAGCCTCGACGGACCCCCGAACACCGGGGAGCTGTTTTTT
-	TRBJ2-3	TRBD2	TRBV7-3	CASSLQAGGSTDTQYF	TGTGCCAGCAGCTTACAAGCGGGGGGATCCACAGATACGCAGTATTTT
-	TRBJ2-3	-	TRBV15	CATSRIRQITDTQYF	TGTGCCACCAGCAGGATAAGACAGATCACAGATACGCAGTATTTT
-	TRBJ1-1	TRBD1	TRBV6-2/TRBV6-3	CASSLTGGRTEAFF	TGTGCCAGCAGTCTAACAGGGGGTCGTACTGAAGCTTTCTTT
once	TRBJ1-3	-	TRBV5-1	CASWEGDVGNTIYF	TGCGCCAGCTGGGAGGGGGACGTTGGAAACACCATATATTTT
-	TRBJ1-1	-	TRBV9	CASSVVMGGNTEAFF	TGTGCCAGCAGCGTAGTAATGGGTGGGAACACTGAAGCTTTCTTT
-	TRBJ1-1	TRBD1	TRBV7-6	CASSLDFPGGALTEAFF	TGTGCCAGCAGCCTTGATTTTCCAGGGGGCGCGTTGACTGAAGCTTTCTTT
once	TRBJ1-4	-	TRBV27	CASRTGTPGEKLFF	TGTGCCAGCAGAACCGGGACCCCGGGTGAAAAACTGTTTTTT
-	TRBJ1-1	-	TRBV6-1	CASSEPETAGAFF	TGTGCCAGCAGTGAACCCGAAACTGCGGGAGCTTTCTTT
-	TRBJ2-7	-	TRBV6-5	CASSYVEGEDEQYF	TGTGCCAGCAGTTACGTGGAGGGGGAAGACGAGCAGTACTTC